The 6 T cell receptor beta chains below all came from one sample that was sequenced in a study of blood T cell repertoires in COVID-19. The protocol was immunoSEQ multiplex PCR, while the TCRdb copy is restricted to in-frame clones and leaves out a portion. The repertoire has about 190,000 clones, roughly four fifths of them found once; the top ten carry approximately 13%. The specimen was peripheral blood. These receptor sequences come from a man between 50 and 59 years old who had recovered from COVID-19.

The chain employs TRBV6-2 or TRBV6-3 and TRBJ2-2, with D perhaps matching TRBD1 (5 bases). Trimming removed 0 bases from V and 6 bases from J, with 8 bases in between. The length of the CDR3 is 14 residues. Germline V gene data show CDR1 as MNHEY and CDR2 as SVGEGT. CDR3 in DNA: TGTGCCAGCAGTTACTCCAGGGTGGCCGGGGAGCTGTTTTTT. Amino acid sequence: CASSYSRVAGELFF.

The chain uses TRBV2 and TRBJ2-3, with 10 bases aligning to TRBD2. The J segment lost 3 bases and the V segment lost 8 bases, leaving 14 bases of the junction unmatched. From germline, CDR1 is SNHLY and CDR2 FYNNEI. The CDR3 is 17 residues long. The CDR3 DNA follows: TGTGCCAGCTTTGGAGTTATTACTAGCGGGATGACAGATACGCAGTATTTT. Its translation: CASFGVITSGMTDTQYF.

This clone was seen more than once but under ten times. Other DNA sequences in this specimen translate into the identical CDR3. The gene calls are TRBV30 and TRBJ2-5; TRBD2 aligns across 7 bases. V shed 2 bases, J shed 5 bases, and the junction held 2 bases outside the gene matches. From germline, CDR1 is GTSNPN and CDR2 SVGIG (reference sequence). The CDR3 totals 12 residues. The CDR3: CAWSLGGETQYF. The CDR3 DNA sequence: TGTGCCTGGAGTTTGGGGGGGGAGACCCAGTACTTC. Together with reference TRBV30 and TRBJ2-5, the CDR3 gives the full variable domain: SQTIHQWPATLVQPVGSPLSLECTVEGTSNPNLYWYRQAAGRGLQLLFYSVGIGQISSEVPQNLSASRPQDRQFILSSKKLLLSDSGFYLCAWSLGGETQYFGPGTRLLVL.

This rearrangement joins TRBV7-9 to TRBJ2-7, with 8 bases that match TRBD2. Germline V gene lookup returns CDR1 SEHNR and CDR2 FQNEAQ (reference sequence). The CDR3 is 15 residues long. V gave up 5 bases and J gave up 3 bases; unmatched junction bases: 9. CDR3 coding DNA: TGTGCCAGCAGCCGTGGACTAGCCAGATTCTACGAGCAGTACTTC. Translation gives CASSRGLARFYEQYF.

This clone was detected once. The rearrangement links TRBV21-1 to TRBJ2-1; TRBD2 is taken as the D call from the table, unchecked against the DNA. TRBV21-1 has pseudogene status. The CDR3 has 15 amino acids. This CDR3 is CASRRTSGSYNEQFF. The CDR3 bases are TGTGCCAGCAGAAGAACTAGCGGGAGTTACAATGAGCAGTTCTTC.

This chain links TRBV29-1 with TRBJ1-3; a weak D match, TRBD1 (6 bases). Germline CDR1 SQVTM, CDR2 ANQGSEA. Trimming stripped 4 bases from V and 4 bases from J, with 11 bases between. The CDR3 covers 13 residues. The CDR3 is CSVGAGAGNTIYF. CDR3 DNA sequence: TGCAGCGTTGGGGCAGGGGCGGGAAACACCATATATTTT.